Each of the 23 T cell receptor beta chains below was sequenced from the same sample in a study of shared T cell receptors in the human thymus. Generated by immunoSEQ multiplex PCR, the TCRdb table keeps only in-frame clones and is missing some. The top ten hold around 0.01% of the sample, which has 700,000 to 750,000 clones, roughly 88% seen once. These same data were also listed under a study on human thymus T cells.

The sample consisted of thymocytes. The receptors shown here come from a girl under three years old with a congenital heart defect.

The V call is TRBV5-5, the J call TRBJ1-6; possibly TRBD1 for D (6 bases). With 1 base removed from V and 8 bases from J, the gap between germline ends came to 13 bases. The CDR3 is made up of 15 amino acids. The V gene's germline CDR1 is SGHKS and CDR2 YYEKEE (reference sequence). The CDR3 reads CASSLSTQGYSPLHF. The CDR3 nucleotides are TGTGCCAGCAGCTTGTCTACGCAGGGGTATTCACCCCTCCACTTT.

This chain links TRBV6-1 with TRBJ2-7, with 10 bases that match TRBD1. V trimming: 9 bases; J trimming: 2 bases; junction bases outside the gene matches: 1. There are 12 residues in the CDR3. Per the germline V gene, CDR1 is MNHNS and CDR2 is SASEGT. CDR3 region: CARGQGPYEQYF. The CDR3 DNA reads TGTGCCAGGGGACAGGGGCCCTACGAGCAGTACTTC.

The chain links TRBV2 to TRBJ1-5; D may be TRBD1 (6 bases). The CDR3 length is 13 residues. Trimming removed 5 bases from V and 7 bases from J, with 12 bases in between. Germline V gene data show CDR1 as SNHLY and CDR2 as FYNNEI. This chain's CDR3 is CASSTQGGQPQHF. CDR3 coding DNA: TGTGCCAGCAGTACACAGGGTGGGCAGCCCCAGCATTTT.

The rearrangement uses TRBV6-5 and TRBJ1-2; 7 bases are shared with TRBD1. Trimming at V came to 6 bases and at J to 0 bases, leaving 4 bases not matched to a gene. Germline V gives CDR1 MNHEY, CDR2 SVGAGI. The CDR3 extends over 14 amino acids. In nucleotides, the CDR3 is TGTGCCAGCAGATCAGGGGGTACTAACTATGGCTACACCTTC. Its protein is CASRSGGTNYGYTF.

V gene TRBV7-9 combines with J gene TRBJ2-5, with TRBD1 identical over 8 bases. Germline V gives CDR1 SEHNR, CDR2 FQNEAQ (reference sequence). The CDR3 spans 16 residues. The V segment lost 1 base and the J segment 5 bases; nucleotides outside the gene matches: 9. The CDR3, as DNA: TGTGCCAGCAGCTTAGGAGGGGACAGGAGTTTCGAGACCCAGTACTTC. This codes for CASSLGGDRSFETQYF.

This chain uses TRBV27 with TRBJ1-1; TRBD1 might be the D (6 bases). The V end lost 5 bases, the J end lost 2 bases, and 18 bases lay between the germline ends. Germline V gene sequence: CDR1 MNHEY, CDR2 SMNVEV (reference sequence). The CDR3 length is 16 residues. DNA for the CDR3: TGTGCCAGCAGTCGCAATTCCGGGACACCAAACACTGAAGCTTTCTTT. Translation gives CASSRNSGTPNTEAFF.

The V and J genes are TRBV30 and TRBJ1-6; no clear D. The germline V and J ends were trimmed by 3 bases and 7 bases, with 10 bases remaining between them. There are 13 residues in the CDR3. Germline V gene sequence: CDR1 GTSNPN, CDR2 SVGIG (reference sequence). CDR3 sequence reads: CAWRVRGNSPLHF. Written as DNA, the CDR3 is TGTGCCTGGAGAGTACGAGGCAATTCACCCCTCCACTTT.

Only a few counts were recorded for this clone. V is TRBV29-1 and J is TRBJ1-2, with D possibly matching TRBD1 (6 bases). Trimming left V 6 bases short and J 5 bases short, with 28 bases between. In germline, CDR1 is SQVTM, CDR2 ANQGSEA. The CDR3 is 17 amino acids. CDR3 nucleotide sequence: TGCAGCGTCGATGAATCTCGTTGGCAGGACAGCATATATGGCTACACCTTC. Encoded protein: CSVDESRWQDSIYGYTF. Filled out from reference TRBV29-1 and TRBJ1-2, the complete variable domain reads SAVISQKPSRDICQRGTSLTIQCQVDSQVTMMFWYRQQPGQSLTLIATANQGSEATYESGFVIDKFPISRPNLTFSTLTVSNMSPEDSSIYLCSVDESRWQDSIYGYTFGSGTRLTVV.

This chain links TRBV6-6 with TRBJ1-2, with D tentatively TRBD1 (6 bases). CDR1 MNHNY and CDR2 SVGAGI come from the germline V gene (reference sequence). This CDR3 is 15 amino acids long. The V gene lost 5 bases and the J gene lost 8 bases, with 21 bases spanning the gap. The CDR3 loop is CASSPRTAFWEGYTF. In DNA, the CDR3 is TGTGCCAGCAGTCCCAGGACAGCTTTTTGGGAGGGCTACACCTTC.

V usage is TRBV25-1 and J usage is TRBJ2-3, with 11 bases identical to TRBD1. CDR3 length: 17 amino acids. Unmatched junction bases numbered 13, after V lost 8 bases and J lost 3 bases. Germline CDR1 reads MGHDK; CDR2 reads SYGVNS. The CDR3 region has the DNA TGTGCCAGCCGCGACGGGGGGACAGGGGGTCAAACAGATACGCAGTATTTT. This gives the protein CASRDGGTGGQTDTQYF.

This sequence joins TRBV28 and TRBJ1-4; a possible D gene is TRBD1 (5 bases). V dropped 3 bases and J dropped 4 bases, with 27 bases sitting between them. This CDR3 is built from 20 residues. CDR1 MDHEN and CDR2 SYDVKM come from the germline V gene. The CDR3 is CASSFSQLRGRQHNNEKLFF. The CDR3 region has the DNA TGTGCCAGCAGTTTTTCACAGCTTAGGGGTCGACAGCATAATAATGAAAAACTGTTTTTT.

The count of this clone is one. The chain has TRBV7-2 and TRBJ2-5, with 8 bases lining up with TRBD2. V lost 4 bases, J lost 0 bases, and 4 bases stayed unmatched. Germline values: CDR1 SGHTA, CDR2 FQGNSA. CDR3 size: 15 residues. This chain's CDR3 is CASSSGGVYQETQYF. The CDR3 DNA reads TGTGCCAGCAGCTCGGGGGGGGTGTACCAAGAGACCCAGTACTTC.

The gene calls are TRBV5-1 and TRBJ2-5; 7 bases map to TRBD1. The CDR3 is made up of 13 amino acids. J gave up 4 bases and V 7 bases, and 7 bases lay outside the gene matches. Germline V gene lookup returns CDR1 SGHRS and CDR2 YFSETQ. The CDR3 reads CASQQGNGETQYF. The CDR3 nucleotides are TGCGCCAGCCAACAGGGGAATGGAGAGACCCAGTACTTC.

The chain recombines TRBV10-3 with TRBJ2-2; 8 nucleotides agree with TRBD1. The trim removed 10 bases at V and 2 bases at J, leaving 9 bases unmatched. Germline V gives CDR1 ENHRY, CDR2 SYGVKD. The CDR3 sequence is 15 residues long. The CDR3 loop is CATRTGTGNTGELFF. Here the CDR3 DNA reads TGTGCCACCAGAACCGGGACAGGTAACACCGGGGAGCTGTTTTTT.

This clone was observed once. The V call is TRBV15, the J call TRBJ1-3; D not resolved. V dropped 1 base and J dropped 4 bases, with 8 bases sitting between them. The CDR3 covers 14 residues. Germline CDR1 reads LNHNV; CDR2 reads YYDKDF (reference sequence). The CDR3 protein is CATSRVDSGNTIYF. CDR3 in DNA: TGTGCCACCAGCAGAGTGGACTCAGGAAACACCATATATTTT.

On this clone itself: A junction end diverges from the germline sequence, so it may reflect a read error. The rearrangement uses TRBV9 and TRBJ1-4, with D possibly matching TRBD1 (5 bases). CDR1 SGDLS and CDR2 YYNGEE come from the germline V gene. This CDR3 has 14 residues. The CDR3 spells CARSGRDRGEKLFF. CDR3 DNA sequence: TGTGCCAGAAGCGGCCGGGACCGGGGGGAAAAACTGTTTTTT.

The CDR3 DNA sequence: TGTGCCAGCAGCAGGACAGGGCGTCCGGACTCTGGAAACACCATATATTTT. Translated: CASSRTGRPDSGNTIYF. The chain carries TRBV5-4 and TRBJ1-3; 8 bases agree with TRBD1. With V trimmed by 4 bases and J by 0 bases, 9 bases remained unmatched. The CDR3 is 17 residues long. Germline V gives CDR1 SGHNT, CDR2 YYREEE (reference sequence).

This chain links TRBV12-5 with TRBJ1-3; no firm D call. The V end was cut by 6 bases, the J end by 2 bases, with 8 bases between. The length of the CDR3 is 13 residues. Germline V gives CDR1 LGHNT, CDR2 FRNRAP. The CDR3 coding sequence is TGTGCTAGTGGGAAGCCCACTGGAAACACCATATATTTT. It yields the protein CASGKPTGNTIYF.

This clone occurred a few times. The chain carries TRBV11-2 and TRBJ2-3, with D perhaps TRBD1 (5 bases). Germline V lookup: CDR1 SGHAT, CDR2 FQNNGV. The CDR3 is 17 residues long. Trimming took 5 bases from V and 6 from J, leaving 24 bases between them. The CDR3, as DNA: TGTGCCAGCAGCCCTTCTACCGACAGTAGTTCGTCCGATACGCAGTATTTT. Translation gives CASSPSTDSSSSDTQYF.

This sequence joins TRBV27 and TRBJ1-4; 9 bases map to TRBD1. CDR3 length: 15 amino acids. Germline V lookup: CDR1 MNHEY, CDR2 SMNVEV (reference sequence). V gave up 3 bases and J gave up 8 bases; unmatched junction bases: 7. The CDR3 nucleotides read TGTGCCAGCAGTTTCACCGGGACAGGGCCCGAAAAACTGTTTTTT. Its protein product is CASSFTGTGPEKLFF.

The gene calls are TRBV28 and TRBJ1-3; the D is unclear. Germline V CDR1 and CDR2: MDHEN, SYDVKM. This CDR3 has 14 amino acids. V lost 10 bases to trimming and J lost 0 bases, with 13 bases between them. CDR3 DNA: TGTGCCACCTGTACGGAGAGCTCTGGAAACACCATATATTTT. It codes for CATCTESSGNTIYF.

In DNA, the CDR3 is TGTGCCAGCAGTCTACACCACCGGGACAGGGTTACCGAGCAGTACTTC. Protein: CASSLHHRDRVTEQYF. The J gene is TRBJ2-7, the V gene TRBV27; the match to TRBD1 covers 9 bases. This CDR3 is 16 amino acids long. Germline V gene lookup returns CDR1 MNHEY and CDR2 SMNVEV (reference sequence). The J segment lost 6 bases and the V segment lost 5 bases, leaving 14 bases of the junction unmatched.

The chain employs TRBV6-1 and TRBJ1-1; D gene unclear. The V end was cut by 7 bases, the J end by 1 base, with 16 bases between. The CDR3 has 15 residues. Germline assignment: CDR1 MNHNS and CDR2 SASEGT. The CDR3 sequence is CASKWEWQANTEAFF. In DNA, the CDR3 is TGTGCCAGCAAGTGGGAGTGGCAGGCGAACACTGAAGCTTTCTTT.